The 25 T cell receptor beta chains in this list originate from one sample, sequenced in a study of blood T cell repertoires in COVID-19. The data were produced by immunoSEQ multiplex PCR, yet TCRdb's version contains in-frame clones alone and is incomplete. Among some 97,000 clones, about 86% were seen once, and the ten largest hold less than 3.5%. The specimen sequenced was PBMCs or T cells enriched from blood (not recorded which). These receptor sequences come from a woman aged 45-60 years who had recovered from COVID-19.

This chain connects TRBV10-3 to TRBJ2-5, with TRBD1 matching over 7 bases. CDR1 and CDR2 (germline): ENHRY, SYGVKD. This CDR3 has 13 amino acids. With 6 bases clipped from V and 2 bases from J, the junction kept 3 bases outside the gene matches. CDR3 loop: CAISMGQQETQYF. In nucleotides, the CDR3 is TGTGCCATCAGCATGGGACAGCAAGAGACCCAGTACTTC.

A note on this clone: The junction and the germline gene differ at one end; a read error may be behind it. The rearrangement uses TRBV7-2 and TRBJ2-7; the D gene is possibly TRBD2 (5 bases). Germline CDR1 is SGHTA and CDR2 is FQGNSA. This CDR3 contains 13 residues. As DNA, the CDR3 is TGTGCCAGCAGTTTAGGGCTAGGAGGCGAGCAGTACTTC. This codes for CASSLGLGGEQYF.

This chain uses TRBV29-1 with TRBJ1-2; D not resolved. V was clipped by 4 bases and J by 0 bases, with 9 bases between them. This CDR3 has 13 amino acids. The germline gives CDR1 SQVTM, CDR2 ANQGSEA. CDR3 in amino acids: CSVASTTNYGYTF. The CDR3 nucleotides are TGCAGCGTTGCTAGTACAACTAACTATGGCTACACCTTC.

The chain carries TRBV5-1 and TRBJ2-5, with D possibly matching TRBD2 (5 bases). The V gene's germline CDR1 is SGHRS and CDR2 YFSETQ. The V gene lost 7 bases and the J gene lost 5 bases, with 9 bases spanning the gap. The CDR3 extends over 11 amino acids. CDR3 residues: CASAGVETQYF. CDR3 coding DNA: TGCGCCAGCGCGGGCGTGGAGACCCAGTACTTC.

CDR3 region: CASSLGAEGEVFGRPQHF. The CDR3 DNA reads as TGCGCCAGCAGCTTGGGGGCGGAGGGTGAAGTCTTCGGTCGGCCCCAGCATTTT. The chain carries TRBV5-1 and TRBJ1-5, with D unresolved. The CDR3 runs to 18 residues. Germline CDR1 reads SGHRS; CDR2 reads YFSETQ. V shed 0 bases and J shed 9 bases, with 25 bases lying between them.

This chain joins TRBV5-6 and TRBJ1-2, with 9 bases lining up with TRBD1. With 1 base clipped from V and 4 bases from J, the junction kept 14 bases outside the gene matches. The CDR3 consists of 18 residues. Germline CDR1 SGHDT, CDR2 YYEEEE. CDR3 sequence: CASSLQGTGHGTFYGYTF. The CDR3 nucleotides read TGTGCCAGCAGCTTGCAAGGGACAGGGCATGGCACCTTCTATGGCTACACCTTC. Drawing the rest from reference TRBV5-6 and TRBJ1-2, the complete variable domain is DAGVTQSPTHLIKTRGQQVTLRCSPKSGHDTVSWYQQALGQGPQFIFQYYEEEERQRGNFPDRFSGHQFPNYSSELNVNALLLGDSALYLCASSLQGTGHGTFYGYTFGSGTRLTVV.

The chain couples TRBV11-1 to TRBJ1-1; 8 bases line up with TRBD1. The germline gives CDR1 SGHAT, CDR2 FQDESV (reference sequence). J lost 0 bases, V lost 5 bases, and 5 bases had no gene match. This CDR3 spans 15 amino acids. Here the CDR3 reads CASSTRQGLNTEAFF. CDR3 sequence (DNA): TGTGCCAGCAGCACGCGACAGGGGTTGAACACTGAAGCTTTCTTT.

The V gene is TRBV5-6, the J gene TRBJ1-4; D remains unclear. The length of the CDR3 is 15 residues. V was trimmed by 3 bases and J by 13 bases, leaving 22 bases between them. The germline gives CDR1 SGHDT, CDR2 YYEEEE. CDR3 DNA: TGTGCCAGCAGCTCCCTGGCCGGGGAAATGAAAAGACTGTTTTTT. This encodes CASSSLAGEMKRLFF. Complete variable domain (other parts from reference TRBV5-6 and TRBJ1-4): DAGVTQSPTHLIKTRGQQVTLRCSPKSGHDTVSWYQQALGQGPQFIFQYYEEEERQRGNFPDRFSGHQFPNYSSELNVNALLLGDSALYLCASSSLAGEMKRLFFGSGTQLSVL.

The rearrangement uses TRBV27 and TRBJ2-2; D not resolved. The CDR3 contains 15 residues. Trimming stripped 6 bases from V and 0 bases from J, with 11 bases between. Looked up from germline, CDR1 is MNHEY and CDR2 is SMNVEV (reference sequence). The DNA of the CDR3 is TGTGCCAGCAGGGTGTTTAGTACGAACACCGGGGAGCTGTTTTTT. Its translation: CASRVFSTNTGELFF.

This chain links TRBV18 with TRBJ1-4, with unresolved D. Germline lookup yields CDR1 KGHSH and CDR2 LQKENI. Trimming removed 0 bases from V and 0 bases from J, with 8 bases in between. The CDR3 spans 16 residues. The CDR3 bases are TGTGCCAGCTCACCACCGACTAAAGCAACTAATGAAAAACTGTTTTTT. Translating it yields CASSPPTKATNEKLFF.

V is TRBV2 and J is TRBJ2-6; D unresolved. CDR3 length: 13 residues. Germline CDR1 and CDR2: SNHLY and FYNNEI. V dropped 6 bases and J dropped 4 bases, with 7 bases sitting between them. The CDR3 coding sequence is TGTGCCAGCAGCCTCGTGGGGGCCAACGTCCTGACTTTC. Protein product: CASSLVGANVLTF. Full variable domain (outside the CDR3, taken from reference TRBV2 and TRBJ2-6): EPEVTQTPSHQVTQMGQEVILRCVPISNHLYFYWYRQILGQKVEFLVSFYNNEISEKSEIFDDQFSVERPDGSNFTLKIRSTKLEDSAMYFCASSLVGANVLTFGAGSRLTVL.

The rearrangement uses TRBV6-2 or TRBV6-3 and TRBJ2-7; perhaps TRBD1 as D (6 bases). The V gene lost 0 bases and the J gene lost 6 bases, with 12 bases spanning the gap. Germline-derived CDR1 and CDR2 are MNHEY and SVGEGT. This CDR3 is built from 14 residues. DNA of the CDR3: TGTGCCAGCAGTTACTCGTCCAGGGGTGTCGAGCAGTACTTC. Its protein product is CASSYSSRGVEQYF.

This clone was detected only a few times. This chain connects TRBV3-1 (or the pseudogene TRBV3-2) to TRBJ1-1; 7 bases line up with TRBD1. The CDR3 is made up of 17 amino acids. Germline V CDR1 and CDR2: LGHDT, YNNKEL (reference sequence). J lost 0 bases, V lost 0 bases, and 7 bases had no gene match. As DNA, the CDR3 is TGTGCCAGCAGCCAAGATCTCTATGACAGGGTGAACACTGAAGCTTTCTTT. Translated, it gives CASSQDLYDRVNTEAFF.

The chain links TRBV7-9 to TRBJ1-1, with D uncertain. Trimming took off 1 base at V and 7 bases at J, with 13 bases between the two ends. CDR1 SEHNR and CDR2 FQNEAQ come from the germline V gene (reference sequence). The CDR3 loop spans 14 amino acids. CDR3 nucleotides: TGTGCCAGCAGCTTAGTTTCAGGCCAAAATGAAGCTTTCTTT. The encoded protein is CASSLVSGQNEAFF.

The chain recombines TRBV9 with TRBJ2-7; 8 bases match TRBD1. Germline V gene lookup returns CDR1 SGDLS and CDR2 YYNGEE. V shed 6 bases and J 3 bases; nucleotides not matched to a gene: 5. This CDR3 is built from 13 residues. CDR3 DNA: TGTGCCAGCAAGGGACAGGATCTCTACGAGCAGTACTTC. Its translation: CASKGQDLYEQYF. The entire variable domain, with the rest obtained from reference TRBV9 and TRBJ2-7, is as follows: DSGVTQTPKHLITATGQRVTLRCSPRSGDLSVYWYQQSLDQGLQFLIQYYNGEERAKGNILERFSAQQFPDLHSELNLSSLELGDSALYFCASKGQDLYEQYFGPGTRLTVT.

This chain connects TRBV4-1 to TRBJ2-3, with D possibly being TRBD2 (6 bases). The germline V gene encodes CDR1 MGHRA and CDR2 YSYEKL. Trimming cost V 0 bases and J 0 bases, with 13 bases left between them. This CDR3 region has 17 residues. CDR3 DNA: TGCGCCAGCAGCCAAGATAAAGGCCTAGCGAGCACAGATACGCAGTATTTT. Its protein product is CASSQDKGLASTDTQYF.

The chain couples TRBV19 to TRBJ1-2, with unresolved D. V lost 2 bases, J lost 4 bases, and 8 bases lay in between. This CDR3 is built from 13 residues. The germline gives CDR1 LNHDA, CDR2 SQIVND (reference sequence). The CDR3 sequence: CASSISGLYGYTF. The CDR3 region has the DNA TGTGCCAGTAGTATATCTGGGCTCTATGGCTACACCTTC.

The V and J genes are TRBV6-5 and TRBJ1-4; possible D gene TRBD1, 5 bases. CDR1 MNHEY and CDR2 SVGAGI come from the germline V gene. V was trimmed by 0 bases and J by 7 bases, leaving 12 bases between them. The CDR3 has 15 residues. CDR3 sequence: CASSYSGRGGEKLFF. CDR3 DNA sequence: TGTGCCAGCAGTTACTCAGGGAGGGGAGGTGAAAAACTGTTTTTT.

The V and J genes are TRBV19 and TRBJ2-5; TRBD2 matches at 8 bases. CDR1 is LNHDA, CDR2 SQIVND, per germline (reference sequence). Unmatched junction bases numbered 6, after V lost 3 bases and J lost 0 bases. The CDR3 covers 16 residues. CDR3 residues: CASSIGSGGYQETQYF. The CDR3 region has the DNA TGTGCCAGTAGTATTGGCAGCGGGGGTTACCAAGAGACCCAGTACTTC.

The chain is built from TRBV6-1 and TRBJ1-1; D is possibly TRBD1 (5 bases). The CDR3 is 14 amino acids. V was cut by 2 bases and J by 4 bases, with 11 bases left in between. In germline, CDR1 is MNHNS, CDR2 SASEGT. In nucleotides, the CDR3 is TGTGCCAGCAGTGAAATCGGGGGAGGCACTGAAGCTTTCTTT. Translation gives CASSEIGGGTEAFF.

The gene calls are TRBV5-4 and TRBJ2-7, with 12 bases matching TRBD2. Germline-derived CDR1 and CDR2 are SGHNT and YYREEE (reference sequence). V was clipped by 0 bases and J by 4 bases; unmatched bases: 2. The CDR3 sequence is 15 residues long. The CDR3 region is CASSLVGTSGYEQYF. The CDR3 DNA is TGTGCCAGCAGCTTGGTTGGGACTAGCGGGTACGAGCAGTACTTC.

The CDR3 spells CANQLAETDTQYF. The CDR3 DNA is TGTGCCAACCAACTAGCGGAGACAGATACGCAGTATTTT. The chain recombines TRBV2 with TRBJ2-3, with 8 positions matching TRBD2. Germline CDR1 SNHLY, CDR2 FYNNEI. After removal of 10 bases from V and 3 bases from J, the junction contained 6 bases not matched to a gene. The CDR3 covers 13 residues.

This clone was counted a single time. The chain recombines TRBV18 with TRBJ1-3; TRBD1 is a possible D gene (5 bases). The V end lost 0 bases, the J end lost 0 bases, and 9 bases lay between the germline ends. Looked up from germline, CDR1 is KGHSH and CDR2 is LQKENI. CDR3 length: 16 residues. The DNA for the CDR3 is TGTGCCAGCTCACCACCTGGACAAAGCTCTGGAAACACCATATATTTT. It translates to CASSPPGQSSGNTIYF.

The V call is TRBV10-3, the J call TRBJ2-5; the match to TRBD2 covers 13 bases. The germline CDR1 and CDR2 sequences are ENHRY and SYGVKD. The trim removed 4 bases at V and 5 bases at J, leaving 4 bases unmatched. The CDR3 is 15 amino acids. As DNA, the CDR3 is TGTGCCATCAGTGCAACTAGCGGGGGGGCGGAGACCCAGTACTTC. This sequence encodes CAISATSGGAETQYF.

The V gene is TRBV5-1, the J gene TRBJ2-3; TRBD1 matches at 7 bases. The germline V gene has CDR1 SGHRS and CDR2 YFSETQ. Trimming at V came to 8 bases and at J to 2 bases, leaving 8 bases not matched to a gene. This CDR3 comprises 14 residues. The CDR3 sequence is CASTRDSVTDTQYF. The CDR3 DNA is TGCGCCAGTACAAGGGACAGTGTCACAGATACGCAGTATTTT.